These T cell receptor beta chains were read from a single sample in a study of technical replicates of blood from several donors. Sequenced by immunoSEQ multiplex PCR; TCRdb stores in-frame clones only, minus some. The sample includes about 67,000 clones, 95% to 98% of them seen just once. Sequencing was carried out using T cells isolated from PBMCs. These receptor sequences come from a human donor in good health. CDR3s include the opening cysteine and the closing phenylalanine or tryptophan. Fields, in order: D gene, clone size, V gene, J gene, CDR3 protein, CDR3 DNA. The D gene is left open where the match is weak. Not all rows give a size; the values are once, few, many and, for expanded clones, a class.

>.|.|TRBV10-3|TRBJ1-4
CAITQWEEKLFF
TGTGCCATCACCCAGTGGGAGGAAAAACTGTTTTTT
>.|.|TRBV28|TRBJ1-4
CASIGGFNEKLFF
TGTGCCAGCATTGGAGGGTTTAATGAAAAACTGTTTTTT
>.|.|TRBV10-1|TRBJ1-2
CASSEIKRSNYGYTF
TGCGCCAGCAGTGAGATTAAGAGGAGTAACTATGGCTACACCTTC
>TRBD2|few|TRBV15|TRBJ2-1
CATSSELWAGGDNEQFF
TGTGCCACCAGCTCGGAGTTATGGGCGGGAGGGGACAATGAGCAGTTCTTC
>.|few|TRBV7-2|TRBJ1-2
CASSLQGSDGYTF
TGTGCCAGCAGCTTACAGGGATCGGATGGCTACACCTTC
>.|few|TRBV5-4|TRBJ1-4
CASSRTANEKLFF
TGTGCCAGCAGCCGGACTGCTAATGAAAAACTGTTTTTT
>.|.|TRBV19|TRBJ1-2
CASSIGTLNGYTF
TGTGCCAGTAGTATCGGGACACTTAATGGCTACACCTTC
>TRBD1|once|TRBV5-1|TRBJ1-2
CASSLEGAISYGYTF
TGCGCCAGCAGCTTGGAGGGGGCAATCAGCTATGGCTACACCTTC
>TRBD2|once|TRBV28|TRBJ2-3
CASGLAGVIDTQYF
TGTGCCAGCGGCCTAGCGGGAGTTATAGATACGCAGTATTTT
>TRBD2|.|TRBV13|TRBJ2-1
CASSLWGLAGVVRANEQFF
TGTGCCAGCAGCTTATGGGGACTAGCGGGCGTAGTGCGTGCCAATGAGCAGTTCTTC
>.|.|TRBV4-3|TRBJ2-1
CASSQEFRANEQFF
TGCGCCAGCAGCCAAGAGTTCAGGGCCAATGAGCAGTTCTTC
>.|.|TRBV5-4|TRBJ1-1
CASSLGPPGGGTEAFF
TGTGCCAGCAGCTTGGGCCCTCCGGGGGGCGGCACTGAAGCTTTCTTT
>.|.|TRBV5-4|TRBJ2-1
CASSLGVAEAYNEQFF
TGTGCCAGCAGCTTGGGTGTGGCGGAAGCCTACAATGAGCAGTTCTTC
>TRBD1|.|TRBV11-2|TRBJ2-5
CASSSPGGTGGETQYF
TGTGCCAGCAGCTCCCCTGGGGGGACAGGGGGAGAGACCCAGTACTTC
>.|.|TRBV7-9|TRBJ1-1
CASSPVMADTEAFF
TGTGCCAGCAGCCCTGTGATGGCCGACACTGAAGCTTTCTTT
>.|.|TRBV11-3|TRBJ1-1
CASSQGQKGTEAFF
TGTGCCAGCAGCCAAGGACAGAAGGGCACTGAAGCTTTCTTT
>.|once|TRBV2|TRBJ2-5
CASSTRLRETQYF
TGTGCCAGCAGTACTAGACTGAGGGAGACCCAGTACTTC
>TRBD2|.|TRBV9|TRBJ2-1
CASSVGSSGYNEQFF
TGTGCCAGCAGCGTAGGATCTAGCGGTTACAATGAGCAGTTCTTC
>.|.|TRBV30|TRBJ2-5
CAWSESETQYF
TGTGCCTGGAGTGAAAGCGAGACCCAGTACTTC
>TRBD1|.|TRBV7-6|TRBJ2-7
CASSPGTGGFGFGEQYF
TGTGCCAGCAGTCCCGGGACAGGGGGCTTCGGGTTCGGCGAGCAGTACTTC
>TRBD1|.|TRBV28|TRBJ1-3
CASTTGWTGRDTIYF
TGTGCCAGCACCACGGGGTGGACAGGTAGAGACACCATATATTTT
>.|.|TRBV13|TRBJ1-3
CASSLNTLTRIF
TGTGCCAGCAGCTTAAATACGTTGACACGAATTTTT
>TRBD1|.|TRBV10-3|TRBJ1-4
CAISPGQGLEKLFF
TGTGCCATCAGTCCGGGACAGGGGCTAGAAAAACTGTTTTTT
>TRBD2|.|TRBV7-2|TRBJ2-1
CASSLGLAGVSSYNEQFF
TGTGCCAGCAGCTTAGGACTAGCGGGAGTGAGCTCCTACAATGAGCAGTTCTTC
>.|.|TRBV4-2|TRBJ2-7
CASSQRTGSYEQYF
TGTGCCAGCAGCCAAAGAACAGGTTCCTACGAGCAGTACTTC
>TRBD2|.|TRBV5-8|TRBJ2-3
CASSLSGTRDTQYF
TGTGCCAGCAGCCTTAGCGGGACTAGGGATACGCAGTATTTT
>TRBD1|.|TRBV11-3|TRBJ2-3
CASSLEQGISDTQYF
TGTGCCAGCAGCTTAGAACAGGGGATATCAGATACGCAGTATTTT
>.|.|TRBV7-3|TRBJ1-1
CASSMSGLTFEAFF
TGTGCCAGCAGTATGTCGGGACTGACCTTTGAAGCTTTCTTT
>TRBD2|.|TRBV5-4|TRBJ2-3
CASESSGDTDTQYF
TGTGCCAGCGAATCTAGCGGCGACACAGATACGCAGTATTTT
>TRBD1|.|TRBV13|TRBJ2-7
CASSSGTGYEQYF
TGTGCCAGCAGCTCCGGGACAGGCTACGAGCAGTACTTC
>.|.|TRBV28|TRBJ1-4
CASSLRVEEKLFF
TGTGCCAGCAGTTTGCGGGTGGAGGAAAAACTGTTTTTT
>.|.|TRBV2|TRBJ2-5
CASSPEIQETQYF
TGTGCCAGCAGTCCAGAAATCCAAGAGACCCAGTACTTC
>TRBD1|.|TRBV5-1|TRBJ1-2
CASSLGGTGSYNYGYTF
TGCGCCAGCAGCTTGGGCGGGACAGGGAGCTATAACTATGGCTACACCTTC
>.|once|TRBV19|TRBJ2-7
CASSMQGRHEQYF
TGTGCCAGTAGTATGCAGGGTAGGCACGAGCAGTACTTC
>TRBD1|.|TRBV5-8|TRBJ2-1
CASSFGTVYNEQFF
TGTGCCAGCAGCTTCGGGACAGTTTACAATGAGCAGTTCTTC
>.|.|TRBV4-1|TRBJ1-1
CASSQDWGSRLTEAFF
TGCGCCAGCAGCCAAGATTGGGGCAGTAGGTTAACTGAAGCTTTCTTT
>TRBD1|.|TRBV19|TRBJ2-3
CASMGQPTDTQYF
TGTGCCAGTATGGGACAGCCCACAGATACGCAGTATTTT
>TRBD1|.|TRBV7-3|TRBJ1-1
CASSQDRGNTEAFF
TGTGCCAGCAGCCAGGACAGGGGGAACACTGAAGCTTTCTTT
>TRBD1|.|TRBV9|TRBJ2-3
CASSVSGGGTDTQYF
TGTGCCAGCAGCGTTTCAGGGGGCGGCACAGATACGCAGTATTTT
>TRBD2|.|TRBV6-5|TRBJ2-1
CASGTSGLNEQFF
TGTGCCAGCGGGACTAGCGGACTCAATGAGCAGTTCTTC
>.|.|TRBV19|TRBJ2-7
CASTSGFEQYF
TGTGCCAGTACCAGCGGATTCGAGCAGTACTTC
>TRBD1|.|TRBV30|TRBJ1-4
CAWALRGQGVQKLFF
TGTGCCTGGGCCTTGAGGGGACAGGGGGTGCAAAAACTGTTTTTT
>.|.|TRBV13|TRBJ1-1
CASSLRSAEAFF
TGTGCCAGCAGCTTGCGGTCAGCTGAAGCTTTCTTT
>TRBD1|.|TRBV11-2|TRBJ1-1
CASSLGQGGTEAFF
TGTGCCAGCAGCTTAGGACAGGGGGGGACTGAAGCTTTCTTT
>.|.|TRBV15|TRBJ1-5
CATSRIPGVNQPQHF
TGTGCCACCAGCAGAATCCCAGGGGTTAATCAGCCCCAGCATTTT
>TRBD2|.|TRBV11-2|TRBJ2-3
CASGERGGTDTQYF
TGTGCCAGCGGGGAGCGGGGAGGGACAGATACGCAGTATTTT